The 12 T cell receptor beta chains reported below all come from one sample, sequenced in a study of cytomegalovirus exposure and HLA in healthy donors. Use of 60 Vbeta and 13 Jbeta primers characterized the PCR. TCRdb's copy holds only in-frame clones and misses some; the assay was immunoSEQ multiplex PCR. The sample carries 90,000 to 140,000 clones, 70% to 80% recorded once. Sequenced material: PBMCs. These receptors were collected from a middle-aged man in good health and CMV-seronegative.

The chain links TRBV2 to TRBJ2-3; possible D gene TRBD2, 7 bases. The germline V gene has CDR1 SNHLY and CDR2 FYNNEI. The ends were cut back, 6 bases at V and 3 bases at J, with 16 bases in the middle. The CDR3 extends over 15 amino acids. The CDR3 sequence is CASSGEGGPTDTQYF. Written as DNA, the CDR3 is TGTGCCAGCAGCGGAGAGGGGGGGCCGACAGATACGCAGTATTTT. The variable domain in full, completed from reference TRBV2 and TRBJ2-3, reads EPEVTQTPSHQVTQMGQEVILRCVPISNHLYFYWYRQILGQKVEFLVSFYNNEISEKSEIFDDQFSVERPDGSNFTLKIRSTKLEDSAMYFCASSGEGGPTDTQYFGPGTRLTVL.

This rearrangement joins TRBV4-1 to TRBJ2-7; D perhaps matches TRBD2 (6 bases). Trimming took 3 bases from V and 2 from J, leaving 8 bases between them. This CDR3 is built from 13 residues. Germline CDR1 is MGHRA and CDR2 is YSYEKL. The CDR3 sequence: CASSQGLPYEQYF. The CDR3 DNA follows: TGCGCCAGCAGCCAGGGACTCCCCTACGAGCAGTACTTC.

In regard to this clone: One end of the junction fails to match germline, which may point to a read error. This rearrangement joins TRBV7-9 to TRBJ2-7; TRBD2 matches 11 bases. This CDR3 has 16 amino acids. Germline loops: CDR1 SEHNR, CDR2 FQNEAQ (reference sequence). The CDR3: CSSSAPTSGSRYEQYF. DNA of the CDR3: TGTTCCAGCAGCGCGCCCACTAGCGGGAGCAGATACGAGCAGTACTTC.

This chain uses TRBV19 with TRBJ2-7; 7 nucleotides agree with TRBD1. In germline, CDR1 is LNHDA, CDR2 SQIVND (reference sequence). V shed 3 bases, J shed 1 base, and the junction held 6 bases outside the gene matches. This CDR3 contains 15 residues. The CDR3 nucleotides read TGTGCCAGTAGTATTGAGGGGGCACAGTCCTACGAGCAGTACTTC. Translating gives CASSIEGAQSYEQYF.

The rearrangement uses TRBV5-4 and TRBJ2-3; 9 nucleotides agree with TRBD2. Per the germline V gene, CDR1 is SGHNT and CDR2 is YYREEE (reference sequence). V was clipped by 0 bases and J by 2 bases; unmatched bases: 7. The CDR3 sequence is 17 residues long. The CDR3 is CASSLGGSGGHTDTQYF. CDR3 in DNA: TGTGCCAGCAGCTTGGGGGGCAGCGGGGGGCACACAGATACGCAGTATTTT.

The rearrangement uses TRBV6-5 and TRBJ2-5, with 8 nucleotides matching TRBD2. The CDR3 is 16 amino acids. Looked up from germline, CDR1 is MNHEY and CDR2 is SVGAGI. V lost 3 bases to trimming and J lost 4 bases; unmatched junction nucleotides: 10. In DNA, the CDR3 is TGTGCCAGCAGTTATGCTCCAGCGGGAGTTTCAGAGACCCAGTACTTC. Translation gives CASSYAPAGVSETQYF.

The CDR3 here is CASSQDGQPSNEQYF. CDR3 nucleotide sequence: TGTGCCAGCAGCCAAGATGGACAGCCCTCGAACGAGCAGTACTTC. The V and J genes are TRBV5-6 and TRBJ2-5; a possible D gene is TRBD1 (6 bases). The end of the DNA is better explained by TRBJ2-7, so the J call may be wrong. This CDR3 has 15 amino acids. The germline gives CDR1 SGHDT, CDR2 YYEEEE.

The chain joins TRBV5-1 to TRBJ2-5; 11 positions agree with TRBD1. The J segment lost 4 bases and the V segment lost 3 bases, leaving 5 bases of the junction unmatched. The CDR3 runs 15 residues. Germline CDR1 and CDR2: SGHRS and YFSETQ. CDR3: CASSYSGTGGETQYF. Written as DNA, the CDR3 is TGCGCCAGCAGCTACTCCGGGACAGGGGGAGAGACCCAGTACTTC.

The J gene is TRBJ1-6, the V gene TRBV5-6, with D possibly matching TRBD1 (6 bases). Germline assignment: CDR1 SGHDT and CDR2 YYEEEE. This CDR3 spans 14 amino acids. V was clipped by 1 base and J by 15 bases, with 17 bases between them. CDR3 amino acids: CASSLIGDTLYLHF. Written as DNA, the CDR3 is TGTGCCAGCAGCTTGATTGGGGACACCCTATACCTCCACTTT.

The rearrangement links TRBV20-1 to TRBJ2-7; tentatively, D is TRBD1 (6 bases). Per germline, CDR1 DFQATT and CDR2 SNEGSKA (reference sequence). V shed 5 bases and J shed 6 bases, with 11 bases lying between them. The CDR3 has 11 residues. The CDR3 sequence: CSAGDTREQYF. The CDR3 region has the DNA TGCAGTGCTGGGGACACCCGCGAGCAGTACTTC.

This clone has a handful of counts. This chain joins TRBV19 and TRBJ2-2, with 8 bases matching TRBD2. Germline CDR1 LNHDA, CDR2 SQIVND (reference sequence). CDR3 length equals 17 residues. V trimming: 5 bases; J trimming: 0 bases; junction bases outside the gene matches: 8. This chain's CDR3 is CASSPLAGIANTGELFF. CDR3 DNA sequence: TGTGCCAGTAGTCCTCTAGCGGGTATCGCGAACACCGGGGAGCTGTTTTTT.

This clone was counted between two and nine times. This chain links TRBV2 with TRBJ1-1; 12 nucleotides align to TRBD1. Per germline, CDR1 SNHLY and CDR2 FYNNEI. Trimming took 4 bases from V and 4 from J; bases not matched to a gene: 4. The CDR3 totals 15 residues. Here the CDR3 DNA reads TGTGCCAGCAGTGCTGGGACAGGGGGCAGCACTGAAGCTTTCTTT. Its translation: CASSAGTGGSTEAFF.